This T cell receptor (beta chain) appears in the sequencing data of a study of T cell repertoires in cytomegalovirus infection. At the level of the study: Selection of CMV epitopes for the study included recently identified HLA-C-restricted and well-studied HLA-B-restricted ones. Findings and limits, study-wide: Clonotypes of TCR beta that were HLA-C-restricted and CMV-specific dominated the ex vivo response.

On this clonotype itself: Its specificity is not known.

Trimming left V 0 bases short and J 0 bases short, with 11 bases between. Germline V gene sequence: CDR1 MNHEY, CDR2 SVGAGI. The CDR3 totals 16 residues. TCRdb reprocessed the reads with MiXCR, giving one entry per CDR3 protein. This sample has some 800,000 distinct CDR3 sequences, with approximately 32% found just once. The V and J genes are TRBV6-5 and TRBJ1-1; possibly TRBD1 for D (6 bases). The TCR was taken from a human donor in good health (CMV status not recorded). Some clones in this sample may be carry-over from other donors' samples. The source was cultured CD8+ T cells from PBMCs, collected from culture after CMV antigen stimulation. The CDR3: CASSYSMGAMNTEAFF. The CDR3 coding sequence is TGTGCCAGCAGTTACTCGATGGGGGCAATGAACACTGAAGCTTTCTTT.